Following are 14 T cell receptor beta chains from one sample sequenced in a study of shared clonotypes between healthy human individuals. Clones were sequenced by immunoSEQ multiplex PCR, and TCRdb holds only the in-frame ones, with some missing. The data contain more than 1.2 million clones, less than 99% of them singletons. Source material: naive CD4+ T cells sorted from blood. Subset given: CD45RA+ positively selected. These TCRs come from a man aged 25 to 45 in good health.

The V call is TRBV7-8, the J call TRBJ2-7; perhaps D is TRBD1 or TRBD2 (5 bases each). The V gene's germline CDR1 is SGHVS and CDR2 FQNEAQ. V shed 3 bases and J shed 4 bases, with 22 bases lying between them. CDR3 size: 17 residues. CDR3 nucleotide sequence: TGTGCCAGCAGCTTGGGGACGGGAACTGGACTTCTATACGAGCAGTACTTC. It yields the protein CASSLGTGTGLLYEQYF.

The gene calls are TRBV9 and TRBJ1-1; D is undetermined. The CDR3 is 15 amino acids. The ends were cut back, 0 bases at V and 5 bases at J, with 14 bases in the middle. Germline V lookup: CDR1 SGDLS, CDR2 YYNGEE. The CDR3 region has the DNA TGTGCCAGCAGCGTAGAGGCAGCCAGGAAAACTGAAGCTTTCTTT. Residues: CASSVEAARKTEAFF.

CDR3 bases: TGTGCCAGCAACAGATTACAGGGGACGGGAGGAACTGAAGCTTTCTTT. Translating gives CASNRLQGTGGTEAFF. The genes are TRBV5-5 and TRBJ1-1, with 7 bases lining up with TRBD1. Unmatched junction bases numbered 16, after V lost 6 bases and J lost 5 bases. Germline CDR1 SGHKS, CDR2 YYEKEE (reference sequence). This CDR3 comprises 16 residues.

The chain joins TRBV28 to TRBJ1-2, with a possible D match to TRBD1 (6 bases). Looked up from germline, CDR1 is MDHEN and CDR2 is SYDVKM. This CDR3 spans 13 amino acids. Trimming removed 5 bases from V and 3 bases from J, with 10 bases in between. As DNA, the CDR3 is TGTGCCAGCAGTGGGCGGGGGCACTATGGCTACACCTTC. It encodes CASSGRGHYGYTF.

The J gene is TRBJ2-2, the V gene TRBV10-1, with D perhaps matching TRBD1 (6 bases). Per germline, CDR1 WNHNN and CDR2 SYGVQD (reference sequence). V was cut by 6 bases and J by 1 base, with 21 bases left in between. The CDR3 is 18 residues long. The CDR3 coding sequence is TGCGCCAGCAGCCCCACAACCGGGACAAGTATGAACACCGGGGAGCTGTTTTTT. Its translation: CASSPTTGTSMNTGELFF.

V usage is TRBV5-6 and J usage is TRBJ2-7; 10 bases line up with TRBD1. Germline lookup yields CDR1 SGHDT and CDR2 YYEEEE. There are 15 residues in the CDR3. With V trimmed by 4 bases and J by 5 bases, 9 bases remained unmatched. The CDR3 DNA sequence: TGTGCCAGCAGCGGGACGGGACAGGGGTTCCACGAGCAGTACTTC. This codes for CASSGTGQGFHEQYF.

As regards this clone: This sample also contains other DNA sequences that code for the same CDR3. The chain is built from TRBV9 and TRBJ2-7; 7 bases are shared with TRBD2. Germline CDR1 reads SGDLS; CDR2 reads YYNGEE. V trimming: 0 bases; J trimming: 6 bases; junction bases outside the gene matches: 6. The CDR3 has 14 residues. The CDR3 coding sequence is TGTGCCAGCAGCGTAGAGCCGGGAGGAAGCGAGCAGTACTTC. It specifies CASSVEPGGSEQYF.

The genes are TRBV4-1 and TRBJ2-1, with 11 positions matching TRBD2. With 0 bases clipped from V and 5 bases from J, the junction kept 12 bases outside the gene matches. CDR1 is MGHRA, CDR2 YSYEKL, per germline. This CDR3 comprises 19 residues. Here the CDR3 DNA reads TGCGCCAGCAGCCAAGATGGGTTCGGGGGACTAGCGGACCACAATGAGCAGTTCTTC. Protein product: CASSQDGFGGLADHNEQFF.

The J gene is TRBJ1-1, the V gene TRBV5-1; no clear D gene. The CDR3 loop spans 14 amino acids. Germline V CDR1 and CDR2: SGHRS, YFSETQ. Deletions cut 5 bases from V and 0 bases from J, with 11 bases between. The CDR3 DNA sequence: TGCGCCAGCAGGGCAGGTCTCATGAACACTGAAGCTTTCTTT. Its protein is CASRAGLMNTEAFF.

This chain uses TRBV7-9 with TRBJ1-2; 8 positions match TRBD1. CDR3 length equals 14 residues. Germline CDR1 SEHNR, CDR2 FQNEAQ (reference sequence). V shed 3 bases, J shed 4 bases, and the junction held 4 bases outside the gene matches. The CDR3 DNA is TGTGCCAGCAGCTTGGGACAGGCCCTCTATGGCTACACCTTC. This sequence encodes CASSLGQALYGYTF.

The chain is built from TRBV11-2 and TRBJ2-2; 8 bases match TRBD1. Germline trimming cut 5 bases from V and 2 bases from J; bases unmatched to any gene: 10. Germline CDR1 reads SGHAT; CDR2 reads FQNNGV. The CDR3 extends over 17 amino acids. CDR3 nucleotide sequence: TGTGCCAGCAGCCCACTCCGACAGGGGTTCAACACCGGGGAGCTGTTTTTT. Encoded protein: CASSPLRQGFNTGELFF.

The chain links TRBV27 to TRBJ2-1, with D unclear. V lost 5 bases, J lost 0 bases, and 14 bases lay in between. Germline loops: CDR1 MNHEY, CDR2 SMNVEV (reference sequence). This CDR3 region has 16 residues. The CDR3 region is CASSKWNEVSYNEQFF. The CDR3 coding sequence is TGTGCCAGCAGTAAGTGGAACGAGGTCTCCTACAATGAGCAGTTCTTC.

The V call is TRBV6-1, the J call TRBJ2-7; D might be TRBD2 (5 bases). Germline V CDR1 and CDR2: MNHNS, SASEGT. The CDR3 length is 16 residues. V was trimmed by 2 bases and J by 4 bases, leaving 18 bases between them. CDR3 sequence: CASSERRAHVWYEQYF. The DNA for the CDR3 is TGTGCCAGCAGTGAACGGCGGGCGCACGTCTGGTACGAGCAGTACTTC.

The gene calls are TRBV5-5 and TRBJ2-1; D is unresolved. Germline CDR1 is SGHKS and CDR2 is YYEKEE (reference sequence). This CDR3 spans 15 amino acids. V was pared by 3 bases and J by 9 bases, with 19 bases between. DNA for the CDR3: TGTGCCAGCAGCTCCTACGTGAGGAGCGCCGGTGAGCAGTTCTTC. Translated: CASSSYVRSAGEQFF.